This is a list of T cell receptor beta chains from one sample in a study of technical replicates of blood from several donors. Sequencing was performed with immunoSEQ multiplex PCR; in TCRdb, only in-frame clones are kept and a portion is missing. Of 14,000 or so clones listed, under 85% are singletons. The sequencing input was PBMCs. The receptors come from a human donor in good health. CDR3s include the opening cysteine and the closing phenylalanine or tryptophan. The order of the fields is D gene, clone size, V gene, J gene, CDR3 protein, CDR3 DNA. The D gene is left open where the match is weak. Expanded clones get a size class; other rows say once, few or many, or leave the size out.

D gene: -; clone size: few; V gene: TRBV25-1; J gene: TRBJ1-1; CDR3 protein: CASSGGTEAFF; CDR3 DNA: TGTGCCAGCAGTGGAGGCACTGAAGCTTTCTTT
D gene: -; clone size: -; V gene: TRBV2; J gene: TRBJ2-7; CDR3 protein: CASSESQVSYEQYF; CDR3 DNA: TGTGCCAGCAGTGAATCCCAGGTCTCCTACGAGCAGTACTTC
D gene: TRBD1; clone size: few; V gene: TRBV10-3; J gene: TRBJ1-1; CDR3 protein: CAISGGMNTEAFF; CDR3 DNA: TGTGCCATCTCAGGGGGGATGAACACTGAAGCTTTCTTT
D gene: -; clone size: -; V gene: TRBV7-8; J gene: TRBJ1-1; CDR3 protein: CASSVGGGTEAFF; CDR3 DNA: TGTGCCAGCAGCGTCGGGGGTGGCACTGAAGCTTTCTTT
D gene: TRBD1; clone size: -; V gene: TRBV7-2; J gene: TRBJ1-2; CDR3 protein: CASSFGLQTGSVGYTF; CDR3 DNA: TGTGCCAGCAGCTTCGGGCTTCAGACAGGGAGTGTTGGCTACACCTTC
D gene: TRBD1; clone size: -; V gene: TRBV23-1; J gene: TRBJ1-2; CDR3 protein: CASSLRTGARANYGYTF; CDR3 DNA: TGCGCCAGCAGTCTCAGGACAGGGGCTAGAGCTAACTATGGCTACACCTTC
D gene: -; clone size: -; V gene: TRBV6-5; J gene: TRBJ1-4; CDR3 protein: CASSYSQTNEKLFF; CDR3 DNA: TGTGCCAGCAGTTACTCTCAGACTAATGAAAAACTGTTTTTT
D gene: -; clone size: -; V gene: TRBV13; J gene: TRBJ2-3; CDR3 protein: CASRSSSADTQYF; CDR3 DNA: TGTGCCAGCAGATCTTCTAGCGCAGATACGCAGTATTTT
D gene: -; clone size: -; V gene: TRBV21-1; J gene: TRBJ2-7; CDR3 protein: CASSKDNRGLNF; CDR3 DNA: TGTGCCAGCAGCAAAGATAATAGGGGGCTGAACTTC
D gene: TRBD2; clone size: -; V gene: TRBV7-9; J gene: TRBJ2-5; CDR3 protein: CASSLNLAGGPGETQYF; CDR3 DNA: TGTGCCAGCAGCTTAAATCTAGCGGGAGGTCCCGGGGAGACCCAGTACTTC
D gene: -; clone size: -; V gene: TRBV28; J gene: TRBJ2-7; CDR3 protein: CASSISATYEQYF; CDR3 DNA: TGTGCCAGCAGTATTAGCGCGACCTACGAGCAGTACTTC
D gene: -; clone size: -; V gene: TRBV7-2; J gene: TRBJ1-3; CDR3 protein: CASRVGLSGNTIYF; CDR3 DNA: TGTGCCAGCAGAGTTGGCCTCTCTGGAAACACCATATATTTT
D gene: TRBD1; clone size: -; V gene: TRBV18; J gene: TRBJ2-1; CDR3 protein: CASSPGQGRNEQFF; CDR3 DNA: TGTGCCAGCTCACCTGGACAGGGGCGGAATGAGCAGTTCTTC
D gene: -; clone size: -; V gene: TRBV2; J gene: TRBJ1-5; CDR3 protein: CASSDGGTSNQPQHF; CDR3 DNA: TGTGCCAGCAGTGATGGAGGGACGAGCAATCAGCCCCAGCATTTT
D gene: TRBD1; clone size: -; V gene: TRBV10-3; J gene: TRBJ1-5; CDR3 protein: CAISDGRGLAQHF; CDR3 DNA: TGTGCCATCAGTGATGGCAGGGGGTTGGCCCAGCATTTT
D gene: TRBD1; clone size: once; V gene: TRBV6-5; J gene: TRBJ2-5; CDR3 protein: CASSYPAGGGETQYF; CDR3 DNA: TGTGCCAGCAGTTACCCTGCAGGGGGCGGAGAGACCCAGTACTTC
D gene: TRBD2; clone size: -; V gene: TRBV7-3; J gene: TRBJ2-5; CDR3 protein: CASSVGDYPLGETQYF; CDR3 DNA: TGTGCCAGCAGCGTCGGGGACTACCCCTTGGGAGAGACCCAGTACTTC
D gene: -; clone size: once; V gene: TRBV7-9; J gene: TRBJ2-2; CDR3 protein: CASRPREFKNTGELFF; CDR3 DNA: TGTGCCAGCAGGCCCAGGGAATTTAAGAACACCGGGGAGCTGTTTTTT
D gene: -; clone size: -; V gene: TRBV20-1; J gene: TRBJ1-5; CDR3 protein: CSAGGSKPQHF; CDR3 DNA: TGCAGTGCTGGGGGGTCTAAGCCCCAGCATTTT
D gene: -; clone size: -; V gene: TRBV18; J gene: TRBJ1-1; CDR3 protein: CASSPGVSRTEAFF; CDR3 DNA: TGTGCCAGCTCACCCGGGGTGAGTAGGACTGAAGCTTTCTTT
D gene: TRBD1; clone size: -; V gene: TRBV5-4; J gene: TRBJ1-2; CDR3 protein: CASSFTGTGRGEGYTF; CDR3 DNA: TGTGCCAGCAGCTTTACCGGGACAGGGAGAGGAGAGGGCTACACCTTC
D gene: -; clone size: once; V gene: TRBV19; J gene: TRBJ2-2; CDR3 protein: CASISSGRELFF; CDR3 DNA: TGTGCCAGTATCTCTAGTGGTCGGGAGCTGTTTTTT
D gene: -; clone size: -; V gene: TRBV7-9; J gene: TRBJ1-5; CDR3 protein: CASSLEDIGSNQPQHF; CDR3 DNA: TGTGCCAGCAGCCTAGAGGACATAGGAAGCAATCAGCCCCAGCATTTT
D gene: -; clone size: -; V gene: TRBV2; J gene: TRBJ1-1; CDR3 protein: CASITGPSLNTEAFF; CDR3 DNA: TGTGCCAGCATAACGGGTCCGTCTCTGAACACTGAAGCTTTCTTT
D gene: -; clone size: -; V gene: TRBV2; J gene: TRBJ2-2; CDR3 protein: CASSDQGLNTGELFF; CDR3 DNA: TGTGCCAGCAGTGACCAGGGGCTTAACACCGGGGAGCTGTTTTTT
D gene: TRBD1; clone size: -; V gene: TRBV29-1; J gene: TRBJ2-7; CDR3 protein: CSVARAGTGGEQYF; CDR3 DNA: TGCAGCGTTGCGAGGGCCGGGACAGGGGGCGAGCAGTACTTC
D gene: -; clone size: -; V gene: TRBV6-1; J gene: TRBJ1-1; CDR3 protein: CASSERARTEAFF; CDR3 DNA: TGTGCCAGCAGTGAGCGCGCGAGGACTGAAGCTTTCTTT
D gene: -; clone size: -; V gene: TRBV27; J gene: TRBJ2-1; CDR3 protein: CASSAGLSYNEQFF; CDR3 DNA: TGTGCCAGCAGTGCGGGTCTCTCCTACAATGAGCAGTTCTTC
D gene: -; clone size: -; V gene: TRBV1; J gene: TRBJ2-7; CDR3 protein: CTSNEYQGGGSSYEQYF; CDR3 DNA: TGCACCAGCAACGAATATCAAGGGGGGGGGAGCTCCTACGAGCAGTACTTC
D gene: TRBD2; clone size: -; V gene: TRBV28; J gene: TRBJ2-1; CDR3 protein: CASTGTSGGGSYNEQFF; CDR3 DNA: TGTGCCAGCACCGGGACTAGCGGGGGGGGCTCCTACAATGAGCAGTTCTTC
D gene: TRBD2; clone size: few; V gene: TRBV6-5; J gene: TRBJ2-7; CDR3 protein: CASTPGLAGVEQYF; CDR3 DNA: TGTGCCAGCACCCCGGGACTAGCGGGAGTCGAGCAGTACTTC
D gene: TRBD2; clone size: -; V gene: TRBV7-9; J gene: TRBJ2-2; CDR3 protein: CASSQSSGVNTGELFF; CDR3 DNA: TGTGCCAGCAGCCAGTCAAGCGGGGTTAACACCGGGGAGCTGTTTTTT
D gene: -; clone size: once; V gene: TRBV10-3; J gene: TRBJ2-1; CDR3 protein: CAISESMGGDFGNEQFF; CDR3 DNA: TGTGCCATCAGTGAGTCGATGGGGGGAGATTTCGGCAATGAGCAGTTCTTC
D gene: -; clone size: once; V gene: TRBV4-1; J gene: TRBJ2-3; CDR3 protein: CASSQDRFTDTQYF; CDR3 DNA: TGCGCCAGCAGCCAAGATCGGTTCACAGATACGCAGTATTTT
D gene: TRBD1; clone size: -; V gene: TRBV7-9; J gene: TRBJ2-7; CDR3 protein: CASGQGQGAIHEQYF; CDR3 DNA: TGTGCCAGCGGACAGGGACAGGGGGCGATCCACGAGCAGTACTTC
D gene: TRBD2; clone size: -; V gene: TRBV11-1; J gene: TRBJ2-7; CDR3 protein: CASSRGDLAYEQYF; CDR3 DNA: TGTGCCAGCAGCCGGGGGGACTTGGCCTACGAGCAGTACTTC
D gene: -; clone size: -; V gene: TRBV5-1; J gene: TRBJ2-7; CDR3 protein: CASSLQGYEQYF; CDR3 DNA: TGCGCCAGCAGTCTACAGGGCTACGAGCAGTACTTC